These 20 T cell receptor beta chains share one sample of origin, sequenced in a study of OX40 agonist ivuxolimab in advanced cancers. Method: immunoSEQ multiplex PCR; TCRdb's copy keeps in-frame clones and lacks some. The repertoire holds almost 70,000 clones, with over 60% as singletons. The material was CD4+ or CD8+ T cells sorted from blood, obtained in a trial of the OX40 agonist ivuxolimab. These receptors were obtained from an adult with an advanced solid tumor such as melanoma, head and neck, liver or kidney cancer.

The chain couples TRBV30 to TRBJ2-5, with D unresolved. CDR3 length: 12 amino acids. Germline CDR1 reads GTSNPN; CDR2 reads SVGIG (reference sequence). V lost 0 bases and J lost 4, with 6 bases in between. In DNA form, the CDR3 reads TGTGCCTGGAGTGTTTGGGCAGAGACCCAGTACTTC. Translating it yields CAWSVWAETQYF.

This clone came up once. This chain links TRBV28 with TRBJ1-2, with 9 bases matching TRBD1. In germline, CDR1 is MDHEN, CDR2 SYDVKM. V lost 5 bases, J lost 1 base, and 11 bases stayed unmatched. The CDR3 runs to 17 residues. CDR3 loop: CASSTGTGFRSNYGYTF. Written as DNA, the CDR3 is TGTGCCAGCAGTACCGGGACAGGGTTTCGAAGTAACTATGGCTACACCTTC.

This chain uses TRBV18 with TRBJ1-5; D may be TRBD1 (5 bases). CDR3 length: 15 residues. The V end lost 2 bases, the J end lost 0 bases, and 8 bases lay between the germline ends. The germline CDR1 and CDR2 sequences are KGHSH and LQKENI. The CDR3 DNA is TGTGCCAGCTCACCAAGGGGTGATAGCAATCAGCCCCAGCATTTT. Protein: CASSPRGDSNQPQHF.

This chain connects TRBV2 to TRBJ2-2; the match to TRBD1 covers 7 bases. With 8 bases clipped from V and 6 bases from J, the junction kept 3 bases outside the gene matches. Germline values: CDR1 SNHLY, CDR2 FYNNEI. This CDR3 spans 12 amino acids. The CDR3 reads CASGTGAGELFF. CDR3 nucleotide sequence: TGTGCCAGCGGTACAGGGGCCGGGGAGCTGTTTTTT.

The V gene is TRBV30, the J gene TRBJ1-6; D is unclear. The ends were cut back, 5 bases at V and 7 bases at J, with 15 bases in the middle. The CDR3 contains 14 residues. Germline assignment: CDR1 GTSNPN and CDR2 SVGIG (reference sequence). CDR3 coding DNA: TGTGCCTGGTGTTCGGGTCAACCGAATTCACCCCTCCACTTT. This translates into CAWCSGQPNSPLHF.

In its sample, this clone was seen a few times. The V call is TRBV14, the J call TRBJ1-2, with D possibly matching TRBD1 (5 bases). The CDR3 spans 14 residues. Germline CDR1 reads SGHDN; CDR2 reads FVKESK. V lost 0 bases and J lost 6, with 11 bases in between. This CDR3 reads CASSQETRGDGYTF. The CDR3 DNA follows: TGTGCCAGCAGCCAAGAAACGAGGGGCGATGGCTACACCTTC.

The chain has TRBV6-1 and TRBJ1-5; the D is unclear. Germline assignment: CDR1 MNHNS and CDR2 SASEGT. The ends were cut back, 6 bases at V and 4 bases at J, with 7 bases in the middle. The CDR3 is 12 amino acids. The CDR3 here is CASRGGNQPQHF. CDR3 coding DNA: TGTGCCAGCAGGGGTGGGAATCAGCCCCAGCATTTT.

This chain uses TRBV19 with TRBJ1-5; TRBD1 matches at 9 bases. CDR3 size: 15 residues. V shed 6 bases, J shed 2 bases, and the junction held 5 bases outside the gene matches. Germline CDR1 LNHDA, CDR2 SQIVND (reference sequence). The CDR3 DNA sequence: TGTGCCAGTAGGGGGACAGGGAGTGGCAATCAGCCCCAGCATTTT. It specifies CASRGTGSGNQPQHF.

The chain recombines TRBV18 with TRBJ2-3, with 12 positions matching TRBD2. The CDR3 loop spans 13 amino acids. Germline V gives CDR1 KGHSH, CDR2 LQKENI. With V trimmed by 3 bases and J by 9 bases, 1 base remained unmatched. In DNA form, the CDR3 reads TGTGCCAGCTCACCCGGGACTAGCGGGACGCAGTATTTT. This codes for CASSPGTSGTQYF.

This rearrangement joins TRBV6-5 to TRBJ1-5; TRBD1 agrees at 7 bases. The CDR3 covers 14 residues. J gave up 3 bases and V 6 bases, and 5 bases lay outside the gene matches. The V gene's germline CDR1 is MNHEY and CDR2 SVGAGI. CDR3 DNA: TGTGCCAGCAGCAGGGGACAGCTCAATCAGCCCCAGCATTTT. Protein sequence: CASSRGQLNQPQHF.

The genes are TRBV6-1 and TRBJ2-1; TRBD2 matches at 9 bases. The germline CDR1 and CDR2 sequences are MNHNS and SASEGT. The J segment lost 2 bases and the V segment lost 4 bases, leaving 3 bases of the junction unmatched. The CDR3 consists of 15 residues. CDR3 coding DNA: TGTGCCAGCAGTGCCCGGACTAGCGCCTACAATGAGCAGTTCTTC. This encodes CASSARTSAYNEQFF.

The chain recombines TRBV7-6 with TRBJ2-2, with unresolved D. V was shortened by 5 bases and J by 0 bases, with 10 bases between the two germline ends. In germline, CDR1 is SGHVS, CDR2 FNYEAQ. The CDR3 spans 15 residues. CDR3 protein: CASSPARANTGELFF. The CDR3 coding sequence is TGTGCCAGCAGCCCTGCTCGGGCGAACACCGGGGAGCTGTTTTTT.

The chain is built from TRBV10-1 and TRBJ2-3; TRBD1 agrees at 9 bases. Germline V gene lookup returns CDR1 WNHNN and CDR2 SYGVQD (reference sequence). The CDR3 covers 17 residues. The J segment lost 1 base and the V segment lost 7 bases, leaving 12 bases of the junction unmatched. DNA of the CDR3: TGCGCCAGCACCCTACCCGGACAGGGGAATGGCACAGATACGCAGTATTTT. This sequence encodes CASTLPGQGNGTDTQYF.

Regarding this clone: The junction departs from the called germline gene at one end, perhaps through a read error. The rearrangement links TRBV7-8 to TRBJ1-2, with 11 bases that match TRBD1. The CDR3 sequence is 17 residues long. The germline CDR1 and CDR2 sequences are SGHVS and FQNEAQ. The CDR3: CASSLGQGARSNYGYTF. CDR3 nucleotides: TGTGCCAGCAGTTTAGGACAGGGGGCGCGAAGTAACTATGGCTACACCTTC.

This clone occurred a few times. This chain connects TRBV4-2 to TRBJ2-3, with TRBD1 identical over 10 bases. CDR1 is LGHNA and CDR2 is YNFKEQ in the germline V gene. The CDR3 contains 14 residues. V trimming: 5 bases; J trimming: 6 bases; junction bases outside the gene matches: 5. CDR3 DNA: TGTGCCAGCAGCGACAGGGGGCGCCCCGATACGCAGTATTTT. The encoded protein is CASSDRGRPDTQYF.

This clone was seen a single time. This chain connects TRBV7-9 to TRBJ1-2; 7 bases line up with TRBD1. J gave up 4 bases and V 2 bases, and 4 bases lay outside the gene matches. Germline V gene sequence: CDR1 SEHNR, CDR2 FQNEAQ (reference sequence). The CDR3 has 14 residues. The CDR3 reads CASSLTGDSYGYTF. The CDR3 nucleotides are TGTGCCAGCAGCTTAACAGGGGATAGCTATGGCTACACCTTC.

The genes are TRBV10-1 and TRBJ2-3; 10 bases match TRBD2. V shed 4 bases and J 6 bases; nucleotides not matched to a gene: 4. CDR1 and CDR2 (germline): WNHNN, SYGVQD (reference sequence). The length of the CDR3 is 14 residues. The CDR3 DNA sequence: TGCGCCAGCAGTGCAGCTAGCGGGAGCGATACGCAGTATTTT. It codes for CASSAASGSDTQYF.

This clone was recorded a few times. This chain links TRBV2 with TRBJ1-2; D is unclear. CDR3 length equals 11 residues. V was shortened by 6 bases and J by 3 bases, with 5 bases between the two germline ends. Germline CDR1 is SNHLY and CDR2 is FYNNEI. DNA of the CDR3: TGTGCCAGCAGCGGCTACTATGGCTACACCTTC. Protein sequence: CASSGYYGYTF.

The rearrangement uses TRBV28 and TRBJ2-6, with 11 bases lining up with TRBD2. The germline V gene encodes CDR1 MDHEN and CDR2 SYDVKM. J was trimmed by 5 bases and V by 7 bases; bases with no gene match: 4. The length of the CDR3 is 15 residues. The CDR3 here is CASTSGGSRANVLTF. In nucleotides, the CDR3 is TGTGCCAGCACTAGCGGGGGGAGCAGGGCCAACGTCCTGACTTTC.

The chain is built from TRBV6-5 and TRBJ1-1, with a tentative D call TRBD1 (5 bases). The V and J ends lost 2 bases and 3 bases respectively, with 13 bases between them. From germline, CDR1 is MNHEY and CDR2 SVGAGI. This CDR3 spans 15 amino acids. The CDR3 loop is CASSYQAWGDTEAFF. The CDR3 coding sequence is TGTGCCAGCAGTTACCAAGCCTGGGGGGACACTGAAGCTTTCTTT.